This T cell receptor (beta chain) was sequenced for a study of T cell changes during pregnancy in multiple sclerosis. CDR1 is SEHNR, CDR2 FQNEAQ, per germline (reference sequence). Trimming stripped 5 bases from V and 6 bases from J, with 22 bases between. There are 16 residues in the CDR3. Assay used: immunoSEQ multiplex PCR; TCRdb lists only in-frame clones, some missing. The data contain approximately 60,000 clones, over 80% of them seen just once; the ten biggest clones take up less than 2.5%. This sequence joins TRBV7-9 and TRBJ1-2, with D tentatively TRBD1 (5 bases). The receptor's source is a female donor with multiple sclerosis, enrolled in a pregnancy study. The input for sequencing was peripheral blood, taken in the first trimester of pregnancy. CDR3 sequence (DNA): TGTGCCAGCAGCCTTCGAACGCCCGCGGGGGGGGATGGCTACACCTTC. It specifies CASSLRTPAGGDGYTF.